A single sample gave rise to the 21 T cell receptor beta chains below, sequenced in a study of a mutant IDH1 vaccine in newly diagnosed glioma. Profiling relied on immunoSEQ multiplex PCR, and the TCRdb table lists in-frame clones only, not all of them. The sample consists of 77,000 or so clones, 80% to 90% of them appearing once. The sample's time point: week 47, end of study. Alongside topical imiquimod, each dose of vaccine comprised 300 ug of mutant IDH1 20-mer peptide. No antigen has been identified for these receptors. The sample consisted of PBMCs, taken from a glioma patient whose treatment included an IDH1 peptide vaccine. The source is a man aged 40-55 years with glioma.

V usage is TRBV30 and J usage is TRBJ1-4, with D hard to call. Trimming took 0 bases from V and 7 from J, leaving 9 bases between them. Germline loops: CDR1 GTSNPN, CDR2 SVGIG (reference sequence). There are 13 residues in the CDR3. CDR3 sequence: CAWSVKGGEKLFF. CDR3 in DNA: TGTGCCTGGAGTGTAAAGGGCGGTGAAAAACTGTTTTTT.

V gene TRBV4-3 combines with J gene TRBJ1-2; D is unclear. V was trimmed by 1 base and J by 2 bases, leaving 11 bases between them. This CDR3 spans 15 amino acids. Germline V lookup: CDR1 LGHNA, CDR2 YSLEER. Here the CDR3 DNA reads TGCGCCAGCAGCCAAGGATTCGAGACAAACTATGGCTACACCTTC. Translating it yields CASSQGFETNYGYTF.

The sample holds one count of this clone. The V and J genes are TRBV7-2 and TRBJ2-7; no reliable D call. The V and J ends lost 1 base and 5 bases respectively, with 12 bases between them. Germline loops: CDR1 SGHTA, CDR2 FQGNSA. The CDR3 is 14 residues long. CDR3 sequence: CASSLDLGRNEQYF. DNA for the CDR3: TGTGCCAGCAGCTTAGACTTAGGTAGGAACGAGCAGTACTTC.

This clone was picked up one time. The genes are TRBV30 and TRBJ2-5, with D hard to call. V dropped 1 base and J dropped 0 bases, with 0 bases sitting between them. The CDR3 is made up of 11 amino acids. Germline V gene data show CDR1 as GTSNPN and CDR2 as SVGIG (reference sequence). Here the CDR3 DNA reads TGTGCCTGGAGTGACCAAGAGACCCAGTACTTC. It encodes CAWSDQETQYF.

CDR3 in amino acids: CASSSGGVTEAFF. CDR3 DNA sequence: TGTGCCAGTAGTTCAGGGGGGGTCACTGAAGCTTTCTTT. V usage is TRBV19 and J usage is TRBJ1-1; 7 positions match TRBD1. This CDR3 has 13 residues. The ends lost 5 bases at V and 4 bases at J; junction bases unmatched: 4. CDR1 and CDR2 from the germline V gene are LNHDA and SQIVND (reference sequence).

The chain combines TRBV7-6 with TRBJ2-7; the D gene is possibly TRBD1 (6 bases). Per the germline V gene, CDR1 is SGHVS and CDR2 is FNYEAQ. Trimming cost V 0 bases and J 5 bases, with 17 bases left between them. The CDR3 runs to 16 residues. As DNA, the CDR3 is TGTGCCAGCAGCTTAGCCCCCGAGACAGGAAGGGACGAGCAGTACTTC. It is translated as CASSLAPETGRDEQYF.

This chain uses TRBV6-6 with TRBJ2-1; a possible D gene is TRBD1 (5 bases). From germline, CDR1 is MNHNY and CDR2 SVGAGI (reference sequence). The CDR3 consists of 11 residues. Trimming cost V 5 bases and J 12 bases, with 11 bases left between them. The CDR3 region is CASSIDSWQFF. CDR3 nucleotides: TGTGCCAGCAGTATTGACAGTTGGCAGTTCTTC.

V is TRBV15 and J is TRBJ2-6; no firm D call. This CDR3 contains 16 residues. Trimming pared 0 bases from V and 2 bases from J, leaving 8 bases between. The germline CDR1 and CDR2 sequences are LNHNV and YYDKDF (reference sequence). In DNA form, the CDR3 reads TGTGCCACCAGCAGAGACAGGTTCCCTGGGGCCAACGTCCTGACTTTC. This codes for CATSRDRFPGANVLTF.

This chain connects TRBV6-1 to TRBJ2-5; D gene unclear. Trimming shortened V by 11 bases and J by 3 bases, and 7 bases separated the two germline ends. The CDR3 spans 10 residues. The germline V gene has CDR1 MNHNS and CDR2 SASEGT. The CDR3 DNA reads TGTGCCGCCAGTGAAGAGACCCAGTACTTC. Its protein product is CAASEETQYF.

The J gene is TRBJ2-7, the V gene TRBV6-5, with 7 bases that match TRBD2. Germline assignment: CDR1 MNHEY and CDR2 SVGAGI. With 6 bases clipped from V and 0 bases from J, the junction kept 2 bases outside the gene matches. CDR3 size: 13 residues. Here the CDR3 DNA reads TGTGCCAGCAGGGCTAGCGGCTCCTACGAGCAGTACTTC. Translated, it gives CASRASGSYEQYF.

This sequence joins TRBV2 and TRBJ1-1; TRBD1 agrees at 12 bases. Germline V gene lookup returns CDR1 SNHLY and CDR2 FYNNEI. The CDR3 runs to 15 residues. Trimming cost V 10 bases and J 1 base; bases outside gene matches: 7. The CDR3 here is CATGGQGARNTEAFF. The CDR3 DNA reads TGTGCCACCGGGGGACAGGGGGCGCGGAACACTGAAGCTTTCTTT.

This clone appeared a few times. This rearrangement joins TRBV4-2 to TRBJ2-2; 13 nucleotides match TRBD2. This CDR3 spans 17 amino acids. Trimming took 0 bases from V and 5 from J; bases not matched to a gene: 3. From germline, CDR1 is LGHNA and CDR2 YNFKEQ. CDR3 amino acids: CASSQETSGRLTGELFF. For the CDR3, the DNA is TGTGCCAGCAGCCAAGAGACTAGCGGGAGGCTGACCGGGGAGCTGTTTTTT.

The CDR3 DNA sequence: TGTGCCAGCAGCCAAGTATTGGGGGCAAGGGGGCAAGAGACCCAGTACTTC. It specifies CASSQVLGARGQETQYF. The chain uses TRBV4-2 and TRBJ2-5, with a tentative D call TRBD1 (6 bases). V was clipped by 1 base and J by 2 bases, with 17 bases between them. Per germline, CDR1 LGHNA and CDR2 YNFKEQ. This CDR3 has 17 amino acids.

V usage is TRBV10-1 and J usage is TRBJ2-3, with TRBD2 matching over 10 bases. Germline CDR1 and CDR2: WNHNN and SYGVQD (reference sequence). The CDR3 has 15 residues. Losses at the gene ends were 10 bases for V and 3 bases for J; bases not matched to a gene: 10. The CDR3 sequence: CATSILAGKTDTQYF. CDR3 bases: TGCGCCACCTCGATACTAGCGGGGAAAACAGATACGCAGTATTTT.

This clone was detected a few times. The V and J genes are TRBV30 and TRBJ1-5, with D unresolved. V was pared by 0 bases and J by 2 bases, with 29 bases between. The CDR3 is made up of 21 amino acids. The germline V gene encodes CDR1 GTSNPN and CDR2 SVGIG (reference sequence). The CDR3 loop is CAWSVPGGDWWAGSGNQPQHF. The CDR3, as DNA: TGTGCCTGGAGTGTACCGGGCGGTGATTGGTGGGCAGGCTCAGGCAATCAGCCCCAGCATTTT.

This chain joins TRBV5-1 and TRBJ2-5; D unclear. The CDR3 sequence is 16 residues long. CDR1 and CDR2 (germline): SGHRS, YFSETQ. Trimming left V 0 bases short and J 1 base short, with 13 bases between. Here the CDR3 reads CASSLANRNSQETQYF. The CDR3 nucleotides are TGCGCCAGCAGCTTGGCCAACAGAAATAGCCAAGAGACCCAGTACTTC.

This clone was observed a handful of times. The rearrangement joins TRBV5-6 to TRBJ1-5; D gene uncertain. Germline values: CDR1 SGHDT, CDR2 YYEEEE. V was cut by 3 bases and J by 4 bases, with 5 bases left in between. The CDR3 totals 12 residues. CDR3 protein: CASSYKNQPQHF. For the CDR3, the DNA is TGTGCCAGCAGCTACAAGAATCAGCCCCAGCATTTT.

This clone showed up just once. The chain carries TRBV19 and TRBJ2-7; 11 bases agree with TRBD1. CDR3 length equals 15 residues. Per germline, CDR1 LNHDA and CDR2 SQIVND (reference sequence). J gave up 2 bases and V 9 bases, and 9 bases lay outside the gene matches. The CDR3 DNA reads TGTGCCAGCCGAGAACCGGGACAGGGGGCCTACGAGCAGTACTTC. It translates to CASREPGQGAYEQYF.

This chain uses TRBV5-4 with TRBJ2-5, with 9 bases lining up with TRBD2. Germline V gene data show CDR1 as SGHNT and CDR2 as YYREEE (reference sequence). The CDR3 is 15 amino acids. The V gene end was trimmed by 4 bases and the J gene end by 0 bases; junction bases not matched to a gene: 4. The DNA for the CDR3 is TGTGCCAGCAGCAAGGCGGGGGGGAACCAAGAGACCCAGTACTTC. It specifies CASSKAGGNQETQYF.

This clone was detected only a few times. This sequence joins TRBV10-3 and TRBJ2-2; D gene ambiguous. V lost 6 bases and J lost 2, with 4 bases in between. This CDR3 contains 12 residues. CDR1 is ENHRY, CDR2 SYGVKD, per germline. CDR3 nucleotide sequence: TGTGCCATCAGGCGTAACACCGGGGAGCTGTTTTTT. Translation gives CAIRRNTGELFF.

V is TRBV6-6 and J is TRBJ2-1; D possibly corresponds to TRBD2 (7 bases). Looked up from germline, CDR1 is MNHNY and CDR2 is SVGAGI (reference sequence). This CDR3 has 16 residues. V lost 2 bases and J 2 bases, leaving 13 bases between the germline ends. The CDR3 reads CASSYPIGGAYNEQFF. The DNA of the CDR3 is TGTGCCAGCAGTTACCCAATAGGGGGGGCCTACAATGAGCAGTTCTTC.